The 29 T cell receptor beta chains below all came from one sample that was sequenced in a study of radiation and T cells in renal cell carcinoma. Regarding time point: blood 2 weeks post-SBRT. Treatment noted: 15 Gy SBRT to primary tumor, nephrectomy 4 weeks later. Assay: immunoSEQ multiplex PCR; the TCRdb copy retains only in-frame clones and omits some. The sample consists of tens of thousands of clones, roughly four fifths of them appearing once. The sequences come from blood, collected from a patient whose treatment included radiotherapy and nephrectomy. The source of these receptors is a man between 60 and 70 years old with renal cell carcinoma.

The chain uses TRBV7-6 and TRBJ2-7; the match to TRBD1 covers 9 bases. The CDR3 loop spans 16 amino acids. Per the germline V gene, CDR1 is SGHVS and CDR2 is FNYEAQ. The trim removed 1 base at V and 2 bases at J, leaving 6 bases unmatched. The CDR3 DNA reads TGTGCCAGCAGCTTAGGACCGGGACAGGGAACCTACGAGCAGTACTTC. Translated: CASSLGPGQGTYEQYF.

Only a few counts were recorded for this clone. The chain has TRBV5-4 and TRBJ1-2, with D perhaps matching TRBD1 (6 bases). Per the germline V gene, CDR1 is SGHNT and CDR2 is YYREEE (reference sequence). V lost 0 bases and J lost 8, with 17 bases in between. The CDR3 is 15 residues long. CDR3 region: CASSLGAQGDRGYTF. The CDR3 DNA sequence: TGTGCCAGCAGCTTGGGTGCACAGGGAGATCGGGGCTACACCTTC.

Concerning this clone: This CDR3 is also generated by other DNA sequences in the sample. The chain uses TRBV6-1 and TRBJ1-2; the D gene is possibly TRBD1 (5 bases). This CDR3 contains 14 residues. CDR1 MNHNS and CDR2 SASEGT come from the germline V gene. V lost 6 bases, J lost 0 bases, and 11 bases lay in between. The CDR3 coding sequence is TGTGCCAGCAGCCCTGACAGAGCTAACTATGGCTACACCTTC. It encodes CASSPDRANYGYTF.

The chain is built from TRBV7-2 and TRBJ1-1; the D gene is possibly TRBD1 (5 bases). Per the germline V gene, CDR1 is SGHTA and CDR2 is FQGNSA. This CDR3 has 15 amino acids. Trimming pared 6 bases from V and 4 bases from J, leaving 18 bases between. The CDR3 nucleotides are TGTGCCAGCAGGTCTCCGGGGGGGTCGGTCACTGAAGCTTTCTTT. Encoded protein: CASRSPGGSVTEAFF.

The rearrangement joins TRBV16 to TRBJ1-1; 10 nucleotides line up with TRBD1. The ends lost 1 base at V and 3 bases at J; junction bases unmatched: 2. In germline, CDR1 is KGHSY, CDR2 FQNENV. The CDR3 length is 15 residues. The CDR3 DNA is TGTGCCAGCAGCCAATTTGGACAGGGGGACACTGAAGCTTTCTTT. It specifies CASSQFGQGDTEAFF.

The CDR3 DNA sequence: TGTGCCAGCAGTGAAGTCGGGGCCGGTGGCAATCAGCCCCAGCATTTT. Protein sequence: CASSEVGAGGNQPQHF. The rearrangement joins TRBV6-1 to TRBJ1-5; D might be TRBD1 (5 bases). V lost 1 base and J 2 bases, leaving 12 bases between the germline ends. The CDR3 spans 16 residues. Per the germline V gene, CDR1 is MNHNS and CDR2 is SASEGT.

V and J are TRBV7-7 and TRBJ2-2, with 7 nucleotides matching TRBD1. Germline values: CDR1 SSHAT, CDR2 FNYEAQ (reference sequence). CDR3 length: 16 amino acids. Trimming cost V 4 bases and J 2 bases; bases outside gene matches: 7. DNA of the CDR3: TGTGCCAGCAGCTCCTTGACAGGGTTAAACACCGGGGAGCTGTTTTTT. This codes for CASSSLTGLNTGELFF.

The genes are TRBV5-1 and TRBJ1-6; 7 bases map to TRBD1. The CDR3 runs 16 residues. V lost 4 bases, J lost 3 bases, and 7 bases stayed unmatched. The germline V gene has CDR1 SGHRS and CDR2 YFSETQ. CDR3 DNA sequence: TGCGCCAGCAGCAGAACGGGACAGAGCTATAATTCACCCCTCCACTTT. Residues: CASSRTGQSYNSPLHF.

V and J are TRBV2 and TRBJ2-3, with D possibly TRBD2 on 5 matching bases. The V end lost 11 bases, the J end lost 4 bases, and 13 bases lay between the germline ends. This CDR3 has 12 residues. CDR1 is SNHLY and CDR2 is FYNNEI in the germline V gene. In DNA form, the CDR3 reads TGTGCCGGTGATGGGAGCGCAGATACGCAGTATTTT. This encodes CAGDGSADTQYF. The full variable domain, in which reference TRBV2 and TRBJ2-3 provide the parts outside the CDR3, is EPEVTQTPSHQVTQMGQEVILRCVPISNHLYFYWYRQILGQKVEFLVSFYNNEISEKSEIFDDQFSVERPDGSNFTLKIRSTKLEDSAMYFCAGDGSADTQYFGPGTRLTVL.

This clone has just one count. This sequence joins TRBV7-2 and TRBJ1-5; D may be TRBD1 (6 bases). The germline V gene encodes CDR1 SGHTA and CDR2 FQGNSA. The length of the CDR3 is 16 residues. The V end lost 5 bases, the J end lost 4 bases, and 18 bases lay between the germline ends. CDR3 sequence reads: CASSGQYGQPNQPQHF. The CDR3 bases are TGTGCCAGCAGCGGACAATACGGACAGCCTAATCAGCCCCAGCATTTT.

The genes are TRBV6-5 and TRBJ2-1, with 9 bases lining up with TRBD2. This CDR3 spans 16 amino acids. After removal of 4 bases from V and 5 bases from J, the junction contained 9 bases not matched to a gene. Looked up from germline, CDR1 is MNHEY and CDR2 is SVGAGI. The CDR3 loop is CASSSPAGGIHNEQFF. Here the CDR3 DNA reads TGTGCCAGCAGTTCCCCAGCGGGAGGTATCCACAATGAGCAGTTCTTC.

This chain links TRBV14 with TRBJ1-2, with a possible D match to TRBD1 (6 bases). With 4 bases removed from V and 8 bases from J, the gap between germline ends came to 14 bases. Germline V gene lookup returns CDR1 SGHDN and CDR2 FVKESK. This CDR3 is built from 13 residues. The CDR3 here is CASSPVSDRGYTF. The CDR3 region has the DNA TGTGCCAGCAGCCCTGTATCTGACAGGGGCTACACCTTC.

This clone appeared once. The V and J genes are TRBV5-4 and TRBJ2-5, with 11 bases identical to TRBD2. Unmatched junction bases numbered 5, after V lost 0 bases and J lost 4 bases. There are 16 residues in the CDR3. Germline V gene lookup returns CDR1 SGHNT and CDR2 YYREEE (reference sequence). DNA of the CDR3: TGTGCCAGCAGCTTGGGTAGCGGGGGGGCCTCAGAGACCCAGTACTTC. This translates into CASSLGSGGASETQYF. The full variable domain, rest sourced from reference TRBV5-4 and TRBJ2-5, is ETGVTQSPTHLIKTRGQQVTLRCSSQSGHNTVSWYQQALGQGPQFIFQYYREEENGRGNFPPRFSGLQFPNYSSELNVNALELDDSALYLCASSLGSGGASETQYFGPGTRLLVL.

This chain connects TRBV19 to TRBJ1-3; D remains unclear. The V end lost 5 bases, the J end lost 0 bases, and 11 bases lay between the germline ends. The CDR3 loop spans 15 amino acids. The germline CDR1 and CDR2 sequences are LNHDA and SQIVND (reference sequence). This CDR3 is CASSATAGSGNTIYF. The DNA of the CDR3 is TGTGCCAGTAGTGCTACTGCGGGCTCTGGAAACACCATATATTTT.

The chain has TRBV5-6 and TRBJ1-3; D is unclear. The germline gives CDR1 SGHDT, CDR2 YYEEEE. With 2 bases removed from V and 1 base from J, the gap between germline ends came to 7 bases. The CDR3 consists of 14 residues. The CDR3 DNA follows: TGTGCCAGCAGCTTTATTGGGTCTGGAAACACCATATATTTT. Protein sequence: CASSFIGSGNTIYF. Filled out from reference TRBV5-6 and TRBJ1-3, the complete variable domain reads DAGVTQSPTHLIKTRGQQVTLRCSPKSGHDTVSWYQQALGQGPQFIFQYYEEEERQRGNFPDRFSGHQFPNYSSELNVNALLLGDSALYLCASSFIGSGNTIYFGEGSWLTVV.

This clone was recorded only once. The chain uses TRBV12-5 and TRBJ1-5; D is uncertain. The CDR3 is 13 amino acids. Trimming removed 4 bases at V and 5 bases at J, with 9 bases between. The germline V gene has CDR1 LGHNT and CDR2 FRNRAP. This chain's CDR3 is CASGWNRDQPQHF. The CDR3 coding sequence is TGTGCTAGTGGTTGGAATCGGGATCAGCCCCAGCATTTT. Full variable domain (outside the CDR3, taken from reference TRBV12-5 and TRBJ1-5): DARVTQTPRHKVTEMGQEVTMRCQPILGHNTVFWYRQTMMQGLELLAYFRNRAPLDDSGMPKDRFSAEMPDATLATLKIQPSEPRDSAVYFCASGWNRDQPQHFGDGTRLSIL.

There are a few counts of this clone. This chain connects TRBV18 to TRBJ2-7; TRBD1 agrees at 8 bases. The V segment lost 3 bases and the J segment 6 bases; nucleotides outside the gene matches: 7. CDR3 size: 14 residues. Per germline, CDR1 KGHSH and CDR2 LQKENI. This CDR3 is CASSPSQGAVEQYV. As DNA, the CDR3 is TGTGCCAGCTCACCGTCCCAGGGGGCGGTCGAGCAGTACGTC.

This clone appeared a single time. V is TRBV11-2 and J is TRBJ2-3, with D unresolved. Germline V gene data show CDR1 as SGHAT and CDR2 as FQNNGV. The CDR3 loop spans 13 amino acids. V lost 0 bases to trimming and J lost 7 bases, with 8 bases between them. The CDR3: CASSLDNANTQYF. CDR3 sequence (DNA): TGTGCCAGCAGCTTAGATAATGCAAATACGCAGTATTTT.

This clone occurred once. This chain links TRBV7-9 with TRBJ2-6, with 8 bases identical to TRBD1. Germline lookup yields CDR1 SEHNR and CDR2 FQNEAQ (reference sequence). The CDR3 covers 17 residues. V shed 5 bases, J shed 4 bases, and the junction held 10 bases outside the gene matches. The CDR3: CASSPWQGAAGANVLTF. The CDR3 region has the DNA TGTGCCAGCAGCCCTTGGCAGGGGGCTGCGGGGGCCAACGTCCTGACTTTC.

This clone was detected a few times. The V and J genes are TRBV20-1 and TRBJ1-1; no firm D call. Germline assignment: CDR1 DFQATT and CDR2 SNEGSKA (reference sequence). Trimming shortened V by 5 bases and J by 10 bases, and 11 bases separated the two germline ends. This CDR3 is 10 amino acids long. This CDR3 reads CSAAPLGAFF. In DNA, the CDR3 is TGCAGTGCTGCACCCCTGGGAGCTTTCTTT.

The chain is built from TRBV5-1 and TRBJ2-7; 7 bases map to TRBD2. The CDR3 runs 16 residues. V was pared by 4 bases and J by 6 bases, with 16 bases of the junction left unmatched. Germline CDR1 reads SGHRS; CDR2 reads YFSETQ. The DNA of the CDR3 is TGCGCCAGCAGCCGGACGAGTGCGGGAGTCCATGCCGAGCAGTACGTC. It yields the protein CASSRTSAGVHAEQYV.

This clone was seen more than once but under ten times. The rearrangement links TRBV10-1 to TRBJ2-7, with D perhaps TRBD2 (5 bases). V lost 4 bases and J 3 bases, leaving 13 bases between the germline ends. Per germline, CDR1 WNHNN and CDR2 SYGVQD (reference sequence). The CDR3 spans 14 residues. The chain's CDR3 is CASSGVSDYYEQYV. The CDR3 coding sequence is TGCGCCAGCAGTGGGGTTAGCGACTACTACGAGCAGTACGTC.

This chain connects TRBV18 to TRBJ2-3; D ambiguous. The ends were cut back, 7 bases at V and 3 bases at J, with 5 bases in the middle. CDR1 and CDR2 from the germline V gene are KGHSH and LQKENI. The CDR3 runs to 11 residues. CDR3 region: CASLGTDTQYF. The CDR3 bases are TGTGCCAGCTTAGGTACAGATACGCAGTATTTT.

The rearrangement links TRBV30 to TRBJ2-3; 8 bases match TRBD2. Germline CDR1 reads GTSNPN; CDR2 reads SVGIG (reference sequence). J gave up 2 bases and V 2 bases, and 3 bases lay outside the gene matches. The length of the CDR3 is 14 residues. The CDR3, as DNA: TGTGCCTGGAGTAGCGGGGGTGACACAGATACGCAGTATTTT. Amino acid sequence: CAWSSGGDTDTQYF.

V and J are TRBV7-9 and TRBJ2-2; 10 positions agree with TRBD2. The CDR3 is 15 residues long. Germline CDR1 and CDR2: SEHNR and FQNEAQ (reference sequence). With V trimmed by 4 bases and J by 5 bases, 4 bases remained unmatched. CDR3 region: CASSSSSGGTGELFF. The CDR3 DNA sequence: TGTGCCAGCAGCTCTTCTAGCGGGGGAACCGGGGAGCTGTTTTTT.

The V and J genes are TRBV7-3 and TRBJ1-1, with unresolved D. In germline, CDR1 is SGHTA, CDR2 FQGTGA. CDR3 length: 14 residues. Trimming left V 1 base short and J 1 base short, with 7 bases between. CDR3 protein: CASSLKGSNTEAFF. The CDR3, as DNA: TGTGCCAGCAGCTTAAAAGGTTCGAACACTGAAGCTTTCTTT.

This sequence joins TRBV19 and TRBJ2-5, with a tentative D call TRBD2 (5 bases). The CDR3 loop spans 13 amino acids. Germline V CDR1 and CDR2: LNHDA, SQIVND (reference sequence). V lost 5 bases to trimming and J lost 4 bases, with 11 bases between them. CDR3 loop: CASSPRAGETQYF. In DNA, the CDR3 is TGTGCCAGTAGTCCGAGGGCCGGAGAGACCCAGTACTTC.

This sequence joins TRBV18 and TRBJ2-7; 8 nucleotides align to TRBD2. J lost 0 bases, V lost 5 bases, and 6 bases had no gene match. CDR1 KGHSH and CDR2 LQKENI come from the germline V gene. The CDR3 is 15 amino acids. The CDR3 region is CASSARGGDSYEQYV. CDR3 DNA: TGTGCCAGCTCAGCCCGGGGGGGGGACTCCTACGAGCAGTACGTC.

The chain recombines TRBV5-1 with TRBJ1-4, with TRBD1 identical over 7 bases. This CDR3 is built from 15 residues. From germline, CDR1 is SGHRS and CDR2 YFSETQ. V lost 2 bases, J lost 8 bases, and 9 bases stayed unmatched. The chain's CDR3 is CASSFHDRVEEKLFF. CDR3 coding DNA: TGCGCCAGCAGCTTTCATGACAGGGTGGAGGAAAAACTGTTTTTT.